This is a list of T cell receptor beta chains from one sample in a study of blood T cell repertoires in COVID-19. Assay: immunoSEQ multiplex PCR; the TCRdb copy retains only in-frame clones and omits some. The table includes approximately 75,000 clones, around 83% detected once. Sequenced input: peripheral blood. The receptors derive from a young man with COVID-19, enrolled during active disease. Each CDR3 is given with its conserved first and last residue. A D gene is named only where the DNA matches it firmly. Clone size is given for some rows only: seen once, a few or many times, or a class if the clone is expanded.

abundance | d_gene | j_gene | v_gene | CDR3nt | CDR3aa
. | . | TRBJ2-7 | TRBV6-5 | TGTGCCAGCAGTTCGGACAGACTATACGAGCAGTACTTC | CASSSDRLYEQYF
. | TRBD1 | TRBJ1-6 | TRBV28 | TGTGCCAGCAGCCTGGGCTCCTTACAGGGGGCAAGGAACTCACCCCTCCACTTT | CASSLGSLQGARNSPLHF
. | . | TRBJ2-1 | TRBV6-1 | TGTGCCAGCAGTGAAGGGCACCAGGTAGCGGAACTCCAGTTCTTC | CASSEGHQVAELQFF
. | . | TRBJ1-2 | TRBV10-3 | TGTGCCACCTCAGGGGACGGCTACACCTTC | CATSGDGYTF
. | TRBD2 | TRBJ2-3 | TRBV2 | TGTGCCAGCAGAGCATCCCTAGCGGGAAGAACAGATACGCAGTATTTT | CASRASLAGRTDTQYF
. | TRBD2 | TRBJ2-1 | TRBV3-1/TRBV3-2 | TGTGCCAGCAGCCAAACGGGAGGCTACAATGAGCAGTTCTTC | CASSQTGGYNEQFF
. | TRBD1 | TRBJ1-2 | TRBV6-1 | TGTGCCAGCAGTGACAGGGGGTCCGGCTATGGCTACACCTTC | CASSDRGSGYGYTF
. | . | TRBJ1-5 | TRBV28 | TGTGCCAGCAGCTCTCTCCAGGGTACTCAGCCCCAGCATTTT | CASSSLQGTQPQHF
few | TRBD2 | TRBJ2-1 | TRBV11-2 | TGTGCCAGCAGACTAGCGGGAGGGGCGTTTTTGAGGAATGAGCAGTTCTTC | CASRLAGGAFLRNEQFF
. | . | TRBJ1-5 | TRBV24-1 | TGTGCCACCAGTGATCGTGCGTCTGATAGCAATCAGCCCCAGCATTTT | CATSDRASDSNQPQHF
. | . | TRBJ2-1 | TRBV7-9 | TGTGCCAGCAGCTTCGCAAGGGGTGGCTCCTACAATGAGCAGTTCTTC | CASSFARGGSYNEQFF
. | TRBD1 | TRBJ1-1 | TRBV2 | TGTGCCAGCAGGGGGACAGGGAGGACTGAAGCTTTCTTT | CASRGTGRTEAFF
. | TRBD2 | TRBJ2-5 | TRBV9 | TGTGCCAGCGGAAGGGCTAGCGGGACAAAGACCCAGTACTTC | CASGRASGTKTQYF
. | . | TRBJ2-1 | TRBV10-1 | TGCGCCAGCAGCATGCGAGGGTCGAATCGGAATGAGCAGTTCTTC | CASSMRGSNRNEQFF
. | TRBD2 | TRBJ2-5 | TRBV25-1 | TGTGCCAGCAGTGCTAGATTGCGGGAGGAGACCCAGTACTTC | CASSARLREETQYF
. | TRBD2 | TRBJ2-7 | TRBV15 | TGTGCCACCAGCTCCGGACTAGCGGGACCCTACGAGCAGTACTTC | CATSSGLAGPYEQYF
. | . | TRBJ1-5 | TRBV18 | TGTGCCAGCTCACCATTCCGTACAAATCAGCCCCAGCATTTT | CASSPFRTNQPQHF
. | TRBD2 | TRBJ2-7 | TRBV5-6 | TGTGCCAGCAGCAGGGGACTAGCGGGGGCATACGAGCAGTACTTC | CASSRGLAGAYEQYF
. | . | TRBJ2-3 | TRBV28 | TGTGCCAGCAGGAGGGCTGGTGGTACAGATACGCAGTATTTT | CASRRAGGTDTQYF
. | TRBD1 | TRBJ1-1 | TRBV5-4 | TGTGCCAGCAGCCCCGGACAGGGGGCCACTGAAGCTTTCTTT | CASSPGQGATEAFF
. | . | TRBJ1-6 | TRBV2 | TGTGCCAGCAGTCAGACAGAAACTTCACCCCTCCACTTT | CASSQTETSPLHF
. | . | TRBJ1-4 | TRBV3-1/TRBV3-2 | TGTGCCAGCAGCCAGTCGGCCGTCTCGGGTGAAAAACTGTTTTTT | CASSQSAVSGEKLFF
. | TRBD1 | TRBJ1-1 | TRBV3-1/TRBV3-2 | TGTGCCAGCAGTGGAAGGGGGCGCATGAACACTGAAGCTTTCTTT | CASSGRGRMNTEAFF
. | . | TRBJ1-4 | TRBV10-2 | TGCGCCAGCAGTGACGAACCTCGGGAAAAACTGTTTTTT | CASSDEPREKLFF
. | TRBD2 | TRBJ2-1 | TRBV6-5 | TGTGCCACCCCAGGGACTAGCGGCCGCAATGAGCAGTTCTTC | CATPGTSGRNEQFF
. | TRBD2 | TRBJ2-4 | TRBV10-3 | TGTGCCATCTGGACTAGCCAGATTCAGTACTTC | CAIWTSQIQYF
. | . | TRBJ2-1 | TRBV19 | TGTGCCAGTAGTATGGAGGGCTCGAGCTCCTACAATGAGCAGTTCTTC | CASSMEGSSSYNEQFF
. | . | TRBJ1-2 | TRBV9 | TGTGCCAGCAGCCCGAATGAGGGACTACGCGGCTACACCTTC | CASSPNEGLRGYTF
. | TRBD2 | TRBJ2-1 | TRBV18 | TGTGCCAGCTCACCCCGAGCGGGAGAGAATAATGAGCAGTTCTTC | CASSPRAGENNEQFF
once | TRBD2 | TRBJ2-1 | TRBV10-3 | TGTGCCATCGGAAATTACGGACTAGCGGGATACAATGAGCAGTTCTTC | CAIGNYGLAGYNEQFF
. | . | TRBJ2-7 | TRBV5-8 | TGTGCCAGCAGCTTGGAGCCTAGACTACAGTACTTC | CASSLEPRLQYF
once | . | TRBJ1-4 | TRBV27 | TGTGCCAGCTCGAGGGGGTTAACGGATGAAAAACTGTTTTTT | CASSRGLTDEKLFF
. | TRBD1 | TRBJ1-2 | TRBV28 | TGTGCCAGCAGTTCGCAGGGGGGATTTAACTATGGCTACACCTTC | CASSSQGGFNYGYTF
. | TRBD1 | TRBJ1-1 | TRBV25-1 | TGTGCCAGCAGTGAATACAGGGGGCTGAACACTGAAGCTTTCTTT | CASSEYRGLNTEAFF
. | TRBD2 | TRBJ2-6 | TRBV5-1 | TGCGCCAGCGGCAAGGCGGGAGGGGCTGGGGCCAACGTCCTGACTTTC | CASGKAGGAGANVLTF
. | . | TRBJ2-3 | TRBV5-1 | TGCGCCAGCAAAGCGGGTTCCAACACAGATACGCAGTATTTT | CASKAGSNTDTQYF
. | . | TRBJ2-3 | TRBV4-3 | TGCGCCAGCAGCCGTGGACAGTTTCTAAGCACAGATACGCAGTATTTT | CASSRGQFLSTDTQYF
. | TRBD2 | TRBJ2-1 | TRBV9 | TGTGCCAGCAGCCCCAGCGGGGCGGGAAGCTCCTACAATGAGCAGTTCTTC | CASSPSGAGSSYNEQFF
. | TRBD2 | TRBJ2-2 | TRBV5-5 | TGTGCCAGCAGGCCGGGAGGCGGGGTTGAGTCCGGGGAGCTGTTTTTT | CASRPGGGVESGELFF
. | TRBD1 | TRBJ1-1 | TRBV5-1 | TGCGCCAGCAGCTTGACCCCAGACAGGGGCACTGAAGCTTTCTTT | CASSLTPDRGTEAFF
. | . | TRBJ1-3 | TRBV7-9 | TGTGCCAGCAGCTTAGCGGGGGCAACTGGAAACACCATATATTTT | CASSLAGATGNTIYF
. | . | TRBJ1-1 | TRBV11-1 | TGTGCCAGCAGCCCTAGCGAGGGGTACGGTTCCACTGAAGCTTTCTTT | CASSPSEGYGSTEAFF
. | TRBD2 | TRBJ2-7 | TRBV9 | TGTGCCAGCAGCGCCGGACTAGCGGGAGGGCCATTCGAGCAGTACTTC | CASSAGLAGGPFEQYF
. | TRBD2 | TRBJ2-1 | TRBV7-6 | TGTGCCAGCAGCTTAGTGGCTAGCGGGAGGGGTGAGCAGTTCTTC | CASSLVASGRGEQFF
. | . | TRBJ2-3 | TRBV25-1 | TGTGCCAGCAGTGGAAATAGCGGAACGGCTAGCACAGATACGCAGTATTTT | CASSGNSGTASTDTQYF
. | . | TRBJ2-1 | TRBV7-8 | TGTGCCAGCAGCTCCAAGGGGACAAGCTCCTACAATGAGCAGTTCTTC | CASSSKGTSSYNEQFF
. | TRBD1 | TRBJ1-2 | TRBV3-1/TRBV3-2 | TGTGCCAGCAGCCCCGACAGGGCTGGCTACACCTTC | CASSPDRAGYTF
. | TRBD1 | TRBJ2-2 | TRBV24-1 | TGTGCCACCCGGGGACAGAATAAGAACACCGGGGAGCTGTTTTTT | CATRGQNKNTGELFF